The sequence of this T cell receptor beta chain was determined in a study of T cell repertoires in cytomegalovirus infection. In the case of this clonotype: One end of the junction varies from germline; a read error may be responsible.

TCRdb independently ran MiXCR on the reads; one entry per CDR3 protein. The table lists around 740,000 distinct CDR3 sequences, 35% to 40% of them singletons, with around 2.6% in the top ten. The CDR3 has 15 amino acids. Germline CDR1 and CDR2: KGHDR and SFDVKD. This receptor was obtained from a human donor in good health (CMV status not recorded). Some clones in this sample may be carry-over from other donors' samples. The genes are TRBV24-1 and TRBJ2-3, with TRBD1 as a possible D gene (5 bases). The sample was PBMCs. The CDR3 is CAISDGDRRTDTQYF. CDR3 bases: TGTGCCATCAGTGATGGAGACAGACGCACAGATACGCAGTATTTT.